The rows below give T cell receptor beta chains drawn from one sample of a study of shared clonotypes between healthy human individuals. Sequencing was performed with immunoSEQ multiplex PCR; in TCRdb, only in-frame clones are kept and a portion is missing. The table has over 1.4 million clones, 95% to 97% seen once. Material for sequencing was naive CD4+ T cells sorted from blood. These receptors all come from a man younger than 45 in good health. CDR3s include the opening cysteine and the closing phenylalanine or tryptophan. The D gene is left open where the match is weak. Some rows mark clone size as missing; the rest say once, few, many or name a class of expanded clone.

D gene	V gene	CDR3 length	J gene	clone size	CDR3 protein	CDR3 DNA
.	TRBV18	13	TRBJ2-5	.	CASLPAGRETQYF	TGTGCCAGCTTACCTGCGGGACGGGAGACCCAGTACTTC
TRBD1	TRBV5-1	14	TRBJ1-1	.	CASSTGQGGGEAFF	TGCGCCAGCAGCACCGGACAGGGGGGTGGTGAAGCTTTCTTT
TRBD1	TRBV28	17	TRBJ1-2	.	CASSLEGQGAIGYGYTF	TGTGCCAGCAGTTTGGAGGGACAGGGGGCGATTGGGTATGGCTACACCTTC
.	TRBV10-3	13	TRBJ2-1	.	CAISESFQYEQFF	TGTGCCATCAGTGAGTCTTTTCAGTATGAGCAGTTCTTC
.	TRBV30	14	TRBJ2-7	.	CAWSQKPSSYEQYF	TGTGCCTGGAGTCAAAAACCCAGCTCCTACGAGCAGTACTTC
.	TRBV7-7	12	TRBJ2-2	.	CASSLNTGELFF	TGTGCTAGCTCCTTGAACACCGGGGAGCTGTTTTTT
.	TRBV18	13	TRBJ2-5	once	CASSPAGMETQYF	TGTGCCAGCTCACCAGCGGGGATGGAGACCCAGTACTTC
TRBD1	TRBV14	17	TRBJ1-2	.	CASSQDFRQGANYGYTF	TGTGCCAGCAGCCAAGATTTCCGACAGGGAGCTAACTATGGCTACACCTTC
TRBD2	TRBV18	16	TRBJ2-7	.	CASSPATSGRAWEQYF	TGTGCCAGCTCGCCAGCGACTAGCGGGAGGGCCTGGGAGCAGTACTTC
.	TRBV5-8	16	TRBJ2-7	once	CASSFILFRGSNEQYF	TGTGCCAGCAGCTTCATTTTATTTCGGGGGTCTAACGAGCAGTACTTC
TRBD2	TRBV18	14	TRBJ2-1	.	CASSPGGPRYEQFF	TGTGCCAGCTCACCGGGAGGGCCTAGGTATGAGCAGTTCTTC
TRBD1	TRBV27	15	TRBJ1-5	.	CASSLGTGTDQPQHF	TGTGCCAGCAGTTTAGGGACAGGCACCGATCAGCCCCAGCATTTT
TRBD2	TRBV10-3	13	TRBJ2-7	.	CASSGRGGYEQYF	TGTGCCTCGTCCGGCCGCGGGGGGTACGAGCAGTACTTC
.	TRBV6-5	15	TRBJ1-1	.	CASSYSSHGNTEAFF	TGTGCCAGCAGTTACTCGAGCCATGGGAACACTGAAGCTTTCTTT
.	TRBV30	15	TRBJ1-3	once	CAFGSRGRAGNTIYF	TGTGCCTTTGGGAGCCGGGGAAGAGCTGGAAACACCATATATTTT
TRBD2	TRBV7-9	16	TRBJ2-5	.	CASSLGLAGGQETQYF	TGTGCCAGCAGCTTAGGGCTAGCGGGAGGTCAAGAGACCCAGTACTTC
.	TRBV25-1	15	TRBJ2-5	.	CASSEFEGAGETQYF	TGTGCCAGCAGTGAATTCGAGGGAGCCGGGGAGACCCAGTACTTC
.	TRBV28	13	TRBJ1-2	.	CASSFSLNYGYTF	TGTGCCAGCAGCTTCAGCCTTAACTATGGCTACACCTTC
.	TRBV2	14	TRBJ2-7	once	CASSLEDSSYEQYF	TGTGCCAGCAGTCTAGAGGATAGCTCCTACGAGCAGTACTTC
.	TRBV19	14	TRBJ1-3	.	CASRVDTSGNTIYF	TGTGCCAGTAGAGTCGACACGTCTGGAAACACCATATATTTT
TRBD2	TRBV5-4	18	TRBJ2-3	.	CASSFPTSGVGGTDTQYF	TGTGCCAGCAGCTTCCCGACTAGCGGGGTGGGCGGCACAGATACGCAGTATTTT
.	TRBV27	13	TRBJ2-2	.	CASSYRDSGELFF	TGTGCCAGCAGCTACCGGGACTCCGGGGAGCTGTTTTTT
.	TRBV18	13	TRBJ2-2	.	CASSPQNTGELFF	TGTGCCAGCTCCCCACAGAACACCGGGGAGCTGTTTTTT
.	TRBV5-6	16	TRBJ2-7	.	CASSRFVRQTSFEQYF	TGTGCCAGCAGCCGATTCGTGCGACAGACGTCCTTCGAGCAGTACTTC
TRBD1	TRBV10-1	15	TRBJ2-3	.	CASSHGTVNPDTQYF	TGCGCCAGCAGCCACGGGACAGTGAACCCAGATACGCAGTATTTT
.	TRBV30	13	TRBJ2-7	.	CAWREGLAYEQYF	TGTGCCTGGAGGGAGGGCCTGGCGTACGAGCAGTACTTC
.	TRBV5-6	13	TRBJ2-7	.	CASSPGQIYEQYF	TGTGCCAGCAGCCCTGGACAGATTTACGAGCAGTACTTC
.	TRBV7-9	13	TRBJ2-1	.	CASSLALGNEQFF	TGTGCCAGCAGCTTAGCGCTTGGCAATGAGCAGTTCTTC
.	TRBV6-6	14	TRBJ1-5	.	CASSYRDRDQPQHF	TGTGCCAGCAGTTATAGGGATCGGGATCAGCCCCAGCATTTT
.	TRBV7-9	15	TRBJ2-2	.	CASSLGASFTGELFF	TGTGCCAGCAGCTTGGGGGCTAGCTTCACCGGGGAGCTGTTTTTT
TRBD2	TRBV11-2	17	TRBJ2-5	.	CASSSRKIAGDEETQYF	TGTGCCAGCAGCTCGAGAAAAATAGCGGGAGACGAAGAGACCCAGTACTTC
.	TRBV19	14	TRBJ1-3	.	CASSTSGSGNTIYF	TGTGCCAGCAGCACGTCCGGGTCTGGAAACACCATATATTTT
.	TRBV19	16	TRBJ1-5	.	CASSIRPLGGNQPQHF	TGTGCCAGTAGTATCCGACCCTTAGGAGGCAATCAGCCCCAGCATTTT
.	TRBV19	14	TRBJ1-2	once	CASRTGTFLYGYTF	TGTGCCAGTAGGACCGGGACGTTCCTCTATGGCTACACCTTC
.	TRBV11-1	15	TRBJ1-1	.	CASSPGVGRNTEAFF	TGTGCCAGCAGCCCCGGGGTGGGGAGGAACACTGAAGCTTTCTTT
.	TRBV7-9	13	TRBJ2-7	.	CASSLGATDEQYF	TGTGCCAGCAGCTTAGGGGCAACCGACGAGCAGTACTTC
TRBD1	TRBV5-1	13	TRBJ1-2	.	CASSLPGGYGYTF	TGCGCCAGCAGCTTGCCAGGGGGCTATGGCTACACCTTC
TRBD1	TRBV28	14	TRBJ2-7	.	CASSPTTGNYEQYF	TGTGCCAGCAGTCCAACGACAGGGAACTACGAGCAGTACTTC
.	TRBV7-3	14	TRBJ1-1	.	CASSLRTGSTEAFF	TGTGCCAGCAGCTTACGTACGGGGTCCACTGAAGCTTTCTTT
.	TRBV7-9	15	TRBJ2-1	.	CASSSPWPGTNEQFF	TGTGCCAGCAGCTCCCCGTGGCCGGGGACCAATGAGCAGTTCTTC
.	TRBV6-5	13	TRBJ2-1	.	CASSPLAMDEQFF	TGTGCCAGCAGTCCCCTAGCGATGGATGAGCAGTTCTTC
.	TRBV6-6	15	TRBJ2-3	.	CASSYSRTQTDTQYF	TGTGCCAGCAGTTACTCGCGGACGCAAACAGATACGCAGTATTTT
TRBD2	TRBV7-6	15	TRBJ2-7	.	CASSRGTSGSLEQYF	TGTGCCAGCAGCCGTGGGACTAGCGGGAGTCTCGAGCAGTACTTC
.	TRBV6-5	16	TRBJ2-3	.	CASSYFPRASTDTQYF	TGTGCCAGCAGTTACTTTCCTAGAGCTAGCACAGATACGCAGTATTTT
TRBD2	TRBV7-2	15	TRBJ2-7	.	CASSFDTSASYEQYF	TGTGCCAGCAGCTTCGACACTAGCGCTTCCTACGAGCAGTACTTC
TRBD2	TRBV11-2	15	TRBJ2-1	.	CASSLGLAGVYEQFF	TGTGCCAGCAGCCTCGGACTAGCGGGAGTCTATGAGCAGTTCTTC
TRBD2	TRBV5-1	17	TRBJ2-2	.	CASSPTASGRNTGELFF	TGCGCCAGCAGCCCCACGGCTAGCGGGCGTAACACCGGGGAGCTGTTTTTT
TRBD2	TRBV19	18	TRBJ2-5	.	CASSRITGTSGSGETQYF	TGTGCCAGTAGTCGCATCACCGGGACTAGCGGGAGCGGTGAGACCCAGTACTTC
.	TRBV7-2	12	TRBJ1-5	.	CASSTPNQPQHF	TGTGCCAGCAGCACTCCTAATCAGCCCCAGCATTTT
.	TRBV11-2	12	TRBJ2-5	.	CASSLEGETQYF	TGTGCCAGCAGCTTAGAGGGCGAGACCCAGTACTTC
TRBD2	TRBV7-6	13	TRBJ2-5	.	CASSSGAQETQYF	TGTGCCAGCTCTAGCGGGGCTCAAGAGACCCAGTACTTC
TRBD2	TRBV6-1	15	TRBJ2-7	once	CASSPGTSASYEQYF	TGTGCCAGTTCTCCCGGGACTAGCGCCTCCTACGAGCAGTACTTC
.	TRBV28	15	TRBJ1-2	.	CASSQPREANYGYTF	TGTGCCAGCAGTCAGCCGCGGGAAGCTAACTATGGCTACACCTTC
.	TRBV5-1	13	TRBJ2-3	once	CASSLRPTDTQYF	TGCGCCAGCAGCTTGAGACCCACAGATACGCAGTATTTT